These 13 T cell receptor beta chains originate from one sample sequenced in a study of blood T cell repertoires in COVID-19. Some clones are missing from TCRdb's copy, which holds only in-frame ones; the method was immunoSEQ multiplex PCR. The profile shows roughly 300,000 clones, around 90% of them singletons. Material for sequencing was PBMCs or T cells enriched from blood (not recorded which). These receptors originate from a woman younger than 45 who had recovered from COVID-19.

The rearrangement joins TRBV28 to TRBJ1-6; D may be TRBD1 (6 bases). This CDR3 contains 14 residues. Germline CDR1 reads MDHEN; CDR2 reads SYDVKM. The ends were cut back, 3 bases at V and 14 bases at J, with 17 bases in the middle. The CDR3 nucleotides read TGTGCCAGCAGTTTTGAAGCCTACAGGGACACCCTCCACTTT. Translation gives CASSFEAYRDTLHF.

This clone was recorded only once. The chain links TRBV28 to TRBJ2-6; 8 bases align to TRBD1. Per the germline V gene, CDR1 is MDHEN and CDR2 is SYDVKM. CDR3 length: 17 amino acids. Trimming at V came to 7 bases and at J to 2 bases, leaving 10 bases not matched to a gene. CDR3 sequence reads: CASNPTSGGAGANVLTF. CDR3 nucleotides: TGTGCCAGCAACCCCACGTCAGGGGGCGCTGGGGCCAACGTCCTGACTTTC.

The chain joins TRBV7-3 to TRBJ2-3; TRBD2 matches at 8 bases. Germline lookup yields CDR1 SGHTA and CDR2 FQGTGA. This CDR3 has 16 amino acids. Unmatched junction bases numbered 7, after V lost 1 base and J lost 4 bases. CDR3 region: CASSLSGGGRADTQYF. The CDR3 coding sequence is TGTGCCAGCAGCTTAAGTGGCGGGGGGCGGGCAGATACGCAGTATTTT.

This chain joins TRBV7-2 and TRBJ2-1; maybe TRBD2 (5 bases). Germline V gene sequence: CDR1 SGHTA, CDR2 FQGNSA. V was clipped by 3 bases and J by 8 bases, with 14 bases between them. There are 14 residues in the CDR3. CDR3 region: CASSFDYLDDEQFF. In DNA form, the CDR3 reads TGTGCCAGCAGCTTTGACTATTTAGATGATGAGCAGTTCTTC.

V usage is TRBV10-2 and J usage is TRBJ2-3; 11 nucleotides line up with TRBD2. This CDR3 is built from 17 residues. The V gene's germline CDR1 is WSHSY and CDR2 SAAADI. J was trimmed by 0 bases and V by 7 bases; bases with no gene match: 9. CDR3 in amino acids: CASIKLAGAGSTDTQYF. CDR3 sequence (DNA): TGCGCCAGCATAAAACTAGCGGGAGCAGGTAGCACAGATACGCAGTATTTT.

The chain carries TRBV7-8 and TRBJ2-1, with 11 bases aligning to TRBD2. Germline CDR1 reads SGHVS; CDR2 reads FQNEAQ. The CDR3 extends over 17 amino acids. Trimming cost V 3 bases and J 4 bases; bases outside gene matches: 8. This CDR3 reads CASSFISGGVVYNEQFF. The DNA for the CDR3 is TGTGCCAGCAGCTTTATTAGCGGGGGGGTGGTATACAATGAGCAGTTCTTC.

This clone was observed a handful of times. The V call is TRBV7-2, the J call TRBJ2-1, with no clear D. Germline lookup yields CDR1 SGHTA and CDR2 FQGNSA. There are 15 residues in the CDR3. V was clipped by 2 bases and J by 9 bases, with 17 bases between them. The CDR3 is CASSLRSGGTAEQFF. The DNA of the CDR3 is TGTGCCAGCAGCTTACGGTCTGGCGGAACCGCTGAGCAGTTCTTC.

The V and J genes are TRBV11-3 and TRBJ1-3; D is unresolved. Trimming took off 5 bases at V and 1 base at J, with 15 bases between the two ends. CDR3 length equals 16 residues. Per the germline V gene, CDR1 is SGHNT and CDR2 is YENEEA. The CDR3 loop reads CASSRGLGMSGNTIYF. DNA of the CDR3: TGTGCCAGCAGCCGGGGTCTGGGAATGTCTGGAAACACCATATATTTT.

The rearrangement joins TRBV28 to TRBJ2-7; D possibly corresponds to TRBD1 (6 bases). Germline V gives CDR1 MDHEN, CDR2 SYDVKM. The CDR3 covers 14 residues. With 7 bases removed from V and 2 bases from J, the gap between germline ends came to 15 bases. The CDR3 DNA follows: TGTGCCAGCAATCCCGGGACAAGGGCCTACGAGCAGTACTTC. Translated, it gives CASNPGTRAYEQYF.

The V and J genes are TRBV19 and TRBJ1-5; D perhaps matches TRBD1 (5 bases). The V end was cut by 4 bases, the J end by 6 bases, with 10 bases between. This CDR3 has 13 residues. Germline assignment: CDR1 LNHDA and CDR2 SQIVND (reference sequence). In nucleotides, the CDR3 is TGTGCCAGTAGTAATCAGGGCGTTCAGCCCCAGCATTTT. Residues: CASSNQGVQPQHF.

The chain joins TRBV11-3 to TRBJ2-1; D may be TRBD1 (5 bases). CDR1 and CDR2 from the germline V gene are SGHNT and YENEEA. The CDR3 covers 16 residues. Trimming shortened V by 5 bases and J by 2 bases, and 16 bases separated the two germline ends. CDR3 sequence reads: CASSPTGIKTYNEQFF. The DNA for the CDR3 is TGTGCCAGCAGCCCTACAGGAATAAAAACCTACAATGAGCAGTTCTTC.

On this clone itself: The sample has other DNA sequences that encode this CDR3 too. The chain recombines TRBV28 with TRBJ1-1; perhaps TRBD1 as D (5 bases). Germline lookup yields CDR1 MDHEN and CDR2 SYDVKM. V was cut by 2 bases and J by 0 bases, with 7 bases left in between. There are 14 residues in the CDR3. The CDR3 sequence is CASSLPGMNTEAFF. DNA for the CDR3: TGTGCCAGCAGTTTACCAGGGATGAACACTGAAGCTTTCTTT.

The chain is built from TRBV28 and TRBJ2-5, with TRBD1 as a possible D gene (6 bases). V lost 1 base, J lost 1 base, and 13 bases lay in between. CDR1 and CDR2 (germline): MDHEN, SYDVKM. The CDR3 sequence is 16 residues long. The CDR3 nucleotides read TGTGCCAGCAGTTTATTACAGGGCACTAGCCAAGAGACCCAGTACTTC. The encoded protein is CASSLLQGTSQETQYF.